This TCR beta chain was sequenced during a study of T cell responses to AZD1222 COVID-19 vaccine. The study, taken as a whole, reports: Rises in breadth and depth of Spike-specific TCRs came after two AZD1222 doses. Distributed over spike, vaccine-associated CD4 TCRs predominated at 160-218 and 743-854.

The repertoire was sequenced with immunoSEQ multiplex PCR; TCRdb's copy has only in-frame clones and lacks some. The sample lists about 150,000 clones, more than 90% occurring once. Regarding this clone: Its antigen remains unidentified.

The V end lost 5 bases, the J end lost 4 bases, and 23 bases lay between the germline ends. The CDR3 runs to 17 residues. CDR1 SGHTA and CDR2 FQGNSA come from the germline V gene. V is TRBV7-2 and J is TRBJ1-2, with D maybe TRBD1 (5 bases). Sequences were derived from peripheral blood, sampled on day 0 of AZD1222 vaccination. The sequence was collected from an adult in good health. CDR3 region: CASSQELRGGRGYGYTF. CDR3 bases: TGTGCCAGCAGCCAAGAGTTGCGGGGGGGACGGGGCTATGGCTACACCTTC.